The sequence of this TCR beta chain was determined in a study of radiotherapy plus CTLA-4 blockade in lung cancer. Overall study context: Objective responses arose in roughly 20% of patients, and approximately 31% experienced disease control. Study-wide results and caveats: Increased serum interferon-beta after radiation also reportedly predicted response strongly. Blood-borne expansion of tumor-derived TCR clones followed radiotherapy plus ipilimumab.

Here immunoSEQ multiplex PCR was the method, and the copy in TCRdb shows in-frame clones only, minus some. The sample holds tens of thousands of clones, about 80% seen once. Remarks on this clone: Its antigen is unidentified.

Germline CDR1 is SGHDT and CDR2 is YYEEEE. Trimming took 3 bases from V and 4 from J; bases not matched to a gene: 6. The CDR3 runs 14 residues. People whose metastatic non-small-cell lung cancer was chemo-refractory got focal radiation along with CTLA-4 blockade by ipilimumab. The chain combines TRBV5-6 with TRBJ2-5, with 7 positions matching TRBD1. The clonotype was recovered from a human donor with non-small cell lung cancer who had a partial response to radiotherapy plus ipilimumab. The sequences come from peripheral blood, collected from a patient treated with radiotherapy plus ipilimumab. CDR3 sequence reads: CASSYPQGLETQYF. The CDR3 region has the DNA TGTGCCAGCAGCTACCCACAGGGGTTAGAGACCCAGTACTTC. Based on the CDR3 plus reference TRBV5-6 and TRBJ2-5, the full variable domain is DAGVTQSPTHLIKTRGQQVTLRCSPKSGHDTVSWYQQALGQGPQFIFQYYEEEERQRGNFPDRFSGHQFPNYSSELNVNALLLGDSALYLCASSYPQGLETQYFGPGTRLLVL.